Below are 30 T cell receptor beta chains sequenced from a single sample in a study of CD8+CD57+ T cells in acquired aplastic anemia. It was patients with CD8+CD57+ cell expansion by flow cytometry who were chosen for sequencing. Using genomic DNA as the template, TCR beta VDJ and CDR3 profiling was carried out. TCRdb fed the reads into MiXCR, producing one record per CDR3 protein. The sample consists of 400,000 to 600,000 distinct CDR3 sequences, around 33% of them appearing once. Material for sequencing was sorted CD4+, CD8+, or CD8+CD57+ T cells (not recorded which) from PBMCs. The receptors here all came from a human donor with aplastic anemia.

This chain connects TRBV14 to TRBJ2-3; D possibly corresponds to TRBD1 (7 bases). This CDR3 comprises 15 residues. V gave up 6 bases and J gave up 0 bases, with 13 bases separating them. The germline gives CDR1 SGHDN, CDR2 FVKESK. The CDR3 here is CASSPGGLSTDTQYF. CDR3 bases: TGTGCCAGCAGTCCAGGGGGGCTTAGCACAGATACGCAGTATTTT.

The rearrangement links TRBV10-3 to TRBJ2-1, with TRBD2 matching 15 bases. The germline gives CDR1 ENHRY, CDR2 SYGVKD. The CDR3 covers 17 residues. The trim removed 4 bases at V and 3 bases at J, leaving 4 bases unmatched. The CDR3 coding sequence is TGTGCCATCAGTGCTAGGACTAGCGGGAGGGTCTACAATGAGCAGTTCTTC. Translation gives CAISARTSGRVYNEQFF.

As to this clonotype: The junction differs from germline at one of its ends, possibly a read error. The chain carries TRBV7-3 and TRBJ1-1; a weak D match, TRBD1 (5 bases). CDR3 length: 18 amino acids. Germline V lookup: CDR1 SGHTA, CDR2 FQGTGA. The CDR3 here is CASSLTPTDFRGNTEAFF. CDR3 bases: TGTGCCAGCAGCCTAACGCCGACGGACTTTAGGGGGAACACTGAAGCTTTCTTT. Variable domain in full (rest from reference TRBV7-3 and TRBJ1-1): GAGVSQTPSNKVTEKGKYVELRCDPISGHTALYWYRQSLGQGPEFLIYFQGTGAADDSGLPNDRFFAVRPEGSVSTLKIQRTERGDSAVYLCASSLTPTDFRGNTEAFFGQGTRLTVV.

The genes are TRBV9 and TRBJ2-5; perhaps TRBD1 as D (6 bases). The CDR3 sequence is 15 residues long. V lost 8 bases to trimming and J lost 5 bases, with 22 bases between them. From germline, CDR1 is SGDLS and CDR2 YYNGEE. This chain's CDR3 is CASSIARDQGETQYF. The DNA of the CDR3 is TGTGCCAGTAGTATAGCCCGGGACCAGGGGGAGACCCAGTACTTC.

The chain joins TRBV9 to TRBJ2-3, with 9 bases lining up with TRBD2. V trimming: 0 bases; J trimming: 4 bases; junction bases outside the gene matches: 3. The CDR3 runs to 15 residues. Germline assignment: CDR1 SGDLS and CDR2 YYNGEE. CDR3 bases: TGTGCCAGCAGCGTAGAGGGCGGGAGGGCAGATACGCAGTATTTT. Translation: CASSVEGGRADTQYF. The complete variable domain, with remaining parts taken from reference TRBV9 and TRBJ2-3, reads DSGVTQTPKHLITATGQRVTLRCSPRSGDLSVYWYQQSLDQGLQFLIQYYNGEERAKGNILERFSAQQFPDLHSELNLSSLELGDSALYFCASSVEGGRADTQYFGPGTRLTVL.

Concerning this clonotype itself: The junction does not match germline at one end; this may be a read error. This chain connects TRBV11-3 to TRBJ2-3; D possibly corresponds to TRBD2 (5 bases). The CDR3 runs to 13 residues. CDR1 is SGHNT and CDR2 is YENEEA in the germline V gene. In DNA, the CDR3 is TGCGCCAGCAGCCGAGACCTTGGAGGTACGCAGTATTTT. This gives the protein CASSRDLGGTQYF.

In this sample, this clonotype turned up once. This may arise from a read error, as a much more abundant clone is one base away. The chain couples TRBV20-1 to TRBJ2-7; the D gene is possibly TRBD1 (5 bases). CDR1 and CDR2 (germline): DFQATT, SNEGSKA (reference sequence). The length of the CDR3 is 12 residues. With 0 bases removed from V and 4 bases from J, the gap between germline ends came to 7 bases. The CDR3 loop is CSAREGVYEQYF. The DNA of the CDR3 is TGCAGTGCTAGAGAAGGGGTTTACGAGCAGTACTTC.

In its sample, this clonotype was seen a few times. This chain connects TRBV20-1 to TRBJ1-3; D is unresolved. Germline-derived CDR1 and CDR2 are DFQATT and SNEGSKA (reference sequence). The CDR3 is 12 residues long. Between the trimmed V and J ends, which lost 3 bases and 4 bases, there was a span of 7 bases. In DNA form, the CDR3 reads TGCAGTGCTAGTCCACGCGGAAACACCATATATTTT. This translates into CSASPRGNTIYF.

In regard to this clonotype: A much larger clone sits a single nucleotide away, making a read error possible. V gene TRBV9 combines with J gene TRBJ1-2; 9 bases map to TRBD1. CDR1 is SGDLS, CDR2 YYNGEE, per germline. J gave up 4 bases and V 4 bases, and 14 bases lay outside the gene matches. The CDR3 is 17 amino acids. CDR3 sequence: CASSNDRGYDALYGYTF. The CDR3 nucleotides are TGTGCCAGCAGCAACGACAGGGGGTATGACGCCCTCTATGGCTACACCTTC.

This clonotype was picked up many times. The rearrangement joins TRBV24-1 to TRBJ1-2, with D tentatively TRBD1 (6 bases). Trimming removed 8 bases from V and 6 bases from J, with 18 bases in between. Germline CDR1 reads KGHDR; CDR2 reads SFDVKD. This CDR3 contains 14 residues. CDR3 nucleotides: TGTGCCACCAAGGGCGGGGGGGGGCGAGATGGCTACACCTTC. Translated, it gives CATKGGGGRDGYTF.

The chain recombines TRBV2 with TRBJ1-2, with D maybe TRBD1 (5 bases). Trimming removed 6 bases at V and 4 bases at J, with 18 bases between. This CDR3 comprises 15 residues. The germline CDR1 and CDR2 sequences are SNHLY and FYNNEI. The CDR3 reads CASRGGQAGSYGYTF. The CDR3 DNA reads TGTGCCAGCAGGGGCGGACAAGCGGGTAGCTATGGCTACACCTTC.

This clonotype was seen at least ten times. The chain is built from TRBV2 and TRBJ1-4, with D maybe TRBD1 (5 bases). Trimming pared 2 bases from V and 4 bases from J, leaving 11 bases between. This CDR3 spans 15 amino acids. Germline V lookup: CDR1 SNHLY, CDR2 FYNNEI. The CDR3 DNA sequence: TGTGCCAGCAGTGAAACCAGGGAAGGTAATGAAAAACTGTTTTTT. Its translation is CASSETREGNEKLFF.

This clonotype was seen ten or more times. The rearrangement uses TRBV20-1 and TRBJ1-5; 7 nucleotides agree with TRBD1. This CDR3 spans 13 amino acids. Looked up from germline, CDR1 is DFQATT and CDR2 is SNEGSKA (reference sequence). V lost 5 bases and J lost 4; bases outside the gene matches: 5. CDR3 in amino acids: CSAADRRNQPQHF. The CDR3 DNA reads TGCAGTGCTGCGGACAGGAGAAATCAGCCCCAGCATTTT.

This chain uses TRBV11-1 with TRBJ2-3; D may correspond to TRBD1 or TRBD2 (5 bases each). Germline loops: CDR1 SGHAT, CDR2 FQDESV (reference sequence). The CDR3 is 15 amino acids. Between the trimmed V and J ends, which lost 0 bases and 2 bases, there was a span of 9 bases. In nucleotides, the CDR3 is TGTGCCAGCAGCTTAGCGGGGCTAGCCACAGATACGCAGTATTTT. As protein: CASSLAGLATDTQYF.

Concerning this clonotype itself: Germline is not matched at one junction end, which may reflect a read error. The CDR3 protein is CVSSLTGTVNEKLFF. Written as DNA, the CDR3 is TGTGTCAGCAGCCTAACCGGGACAGTCAATGAAAAACTGTTTTTT. The chain couples TRBV7-2 to TRBJ1-4; 7 bases align to TRBD1. The CDR3 totals 15 residues. Germline assignment: CDR1 SGHTA and CDR2 FQGNSA.

This clonotype was detected many times. The gene calls are TRBV15 and TRBJ2-7, with 7 bases matching TRBD1. J lost 4 bases, V lost 0 bases, and 9 bases had no gene match. Germline V CDR1 and CDR2: LNHNV, YYDKDF (reference sequence). The CDR3 runs to 16 residues. The CDR3 sequence: CATSRDRLQGMYEQYF. CDR3 coding DNA: TGTGCCACCAGCAGAGATCGCCTACAGGGGATGTACGAGCAGTACTTC.

A few counts support this clonotype. This sequence joins TRBV10-3 and TRBJ1-2; D ambiguous. Germline V gene data show CDR1 as ENHRY and CDR2 as SYGVKD. Trimming shortened V by 3 bases and J by 1 base, and 12 bases separated the two germline ends. This CDR3 spans 15 amino acids. CDR3 DNA sequence: TGTGCCATCAGTGATGGCGCGGTGGGTAACTATGGCTACACCTTC. Translating it yields CAISDGAVGNYGYTF.

This clonotype appeared a few times. The chain is built from TRBV20-1 and TRBJ2-5; D is ambiguous. The germline V gene has CDR1 DFQATT and CDR2 SNEGSKA (reference sequence). The V and J ends lost 1 base and 4 bases respectively, with 13 bases between them. This CDR3 is built from 14 residues. CDR3: CSARAALIGETQYF. The CDR3 coding sequence is TGCAGTGCTAGAGCGGCCCTCATTGGAGAGACCCAGTACTTC.

The chain uses TRBV20-1 and TRBJ2-1; 10 bases are a match to TRBD2. This CDR3 comprises 13 residues. The trim removed 6 bases at V and 3 bases at J, leaving 2 bases unmatched. Germline-derived CDR1 and CDR2 are DFQATT and SNEGSKA (reference sequence). CDR3 nucleotides: TGCAGTGCAGGGACTAGCGACTACAATGAGCAGTTCTTC. This gives the protein CSAGTSDYNEQFF.

This clonotype was observed at least ten times. CDR3 bases: TGCGCCAGCAGTGAGGGAACTCGCTCTGGAAACACCATATATTTT. This sequence encodes CASSEGTRSGNTIYF. This sequence joins TRBV10-2 and TRBJ1-3; D remains ambiguous. Trimming stripped 2 bases from V and 0 bases from J, with 8 bases between. The germline V gene encodes CDR1 WSHSY and CDR2 SAAADI. The CDR3 totals 15 residues.

The J gene is TRBJ2-1, the V gene TRBV9; D may be TRBD1 or TRBD2 (5 bases each). Trimming pared 0 bases from V and 7 bases from J, leaving 14 bases between. The CDR3 spans 15 residues. Germline CDR1 and CDR2: SGDLS and YYNGEE. As DNA, the CDR3 is TGTGCCAGCAGCGTAGAGGGGACCCCGGGTAATGAGCAGTTCTTC. Its translation is CASSVEGTPGNEQFF.

This chain joins TRBV2 and TRBJ2-7; TRBD1 agrees at 11 bases. CDR3 length: 15 residues. Germline V CDR1 and CDR2: SNHLY, FYNNEI. The V and J ends lost 8 bases and 5 bases, in that order; junction bases with no gene match: 11. CDR3 sequence reads: CASSPGTGGVHEQYF. CDR3 bases: TGTGCCAGCTCACCCGGGACAGGGGGTGTTCACGAGCAGTACTTC.

This clonotype was counted many times. The genes are TRBV6-5 and TRBJ2-2; no firm D call. V was trimmed by 2 bases and J by 7 bases, leaving 5 bases between them. The CDR3 runs to 12 residues. Germline assignment: CDR1 MNHEY and CDR2 SVGAGI. The CDR3 nucleotides are TGTGCCAGCAGTTACGAGAACGGGGAGCTGTTTTTT. It translates to CASSYENGELFF.

This clonotype was observed at least ten times. This rearrangement joins TRBV16 to TRBJ1-1, with TRBD1 identical over 7 bases. CDR1 is KGHSY, CDR2 FQNENV, per germline. V dropped 1 base and J dropped 4; count of bases not matched to a gene: 6. The CDR3 consists of 15 residues. Here the CDR3 reads CASSQFEGAVTEAFF. In nucleotides, the CDR3 is TGTGCCAGCAGCCAATTCGAGGGGGCGGTCACTGAAGCTTTCTTT.

This clonotype was detected many times. The chain employs TRBV2 and TRBJ2-4, with D perhaps matching TRBD2 (5 bases). Per the germline V gene, CDR1 is SNHLY and CDR2 is FYNNEI. The ends were cut back, 4 bases at V and 0 bases at J, with 10 bases in the middle. The CDR3 has 15 residues. This CDR3 reads CASSGRGLAKNIQYF. Here the CDR3 DNA reads TGTGCCAGCAGTGGCCGGGGATTAGCCAAAAACATTCAGTACTTC.

This clonotype was observed at least ten times. Germline is not matched at one junction end, which may reflect a read error. The DNA for the CDR3 is TGCAGCGCTAATGCAGGGGGCGGGAATCAGCCCCAGCATTTT. Its translation: CSANAGGGNQPQHF. The rearrangement joins TRBV20-1 to TRBJ1-5, with 8 bases lining up with TRBD1. Per the germline V gene, CDR1 is DFQATT and CDR2 is SNEGSKA (reference sequence). This CDR3 contains 14 residues.

The chain uses TRBV15 and TRBJ1-1, with TRBD1 as a possible D gene (5 bases). The CDR3 totals 13 residues. Germline V lookup: CDR1 LNHNV, CDR2 YYDKDF (reference sequence). Trimming shortened V by 2 bases and J by 5 bases, and 9 bases separated the two germline ends. The CDR3 coding sequence is TGTGCCACCAGCAGACAGGGTGGTACTGAAGCTTTCTTT. The encoded protein is CATSRQGGTEAFF.

This clonotype showed up just a few times. The chain combines TRBV2 with TRBJ1-6; D gene uncertain. Germline lookup yields CDR1 SNHLY and CDR2 FYNNEI. V was clipped by 6 bases and J by 7 bases, with 13 bases between them. The CDR3 covers 14 residues. CDR3 sequence (DNA): TGTGCCAGCAGACTGACTGCTTGGAATTCACCCCTCCACTTT. Amino acid sequence: CASRLTAWNSPLHF. Based on the CDR3 plus reference TRBV2 and TRBJ1-6, the full variable domain is EPEVTQTPSHQVTQMGQEVILRCVPISNHLYFYWYRQILGQKVEFLVSFYNNEISEKSEIFDDQFSVERPDGSNFTLKIRSTKLEDSAMYFCASRLTAWNSPLHFGNGTRLTVT.

The chain has TRBV25-1 and TRBJ1-3, with D possibly being TRBD1 (5 bases). The V end lost 5 bases, the J end lost 0 bases, and 11 bases lay between the germline ends. The CDR3 is 15 amino acids. The germline CDR1 and CDR2 sequences are MGHDK and SYGVNS. CDR3 coding DNA: TGTGCCAGCAGTTTCCTCGGGGGCTCTGGAAACACCATATATTTT. This sequence encodes CASSFLGGSGNTIYF.

In the case of this clonotype: One end of the junction fails to match germline, which may point to a read error. The V call is TRBV5-1, the J call TRBJ1-3; D is ambiguous. Germline V lookup: CDR1 SGHRS, CDR2 YFSETQ. This CDR3 has 15 amino acids. CDR3 nucleotide sequence: TGCGCCAGCAGCCTGGACGGCGGGGAGCTAAACACCATATGTTTT. Translated, it gives CASSLDGGELNTICF.